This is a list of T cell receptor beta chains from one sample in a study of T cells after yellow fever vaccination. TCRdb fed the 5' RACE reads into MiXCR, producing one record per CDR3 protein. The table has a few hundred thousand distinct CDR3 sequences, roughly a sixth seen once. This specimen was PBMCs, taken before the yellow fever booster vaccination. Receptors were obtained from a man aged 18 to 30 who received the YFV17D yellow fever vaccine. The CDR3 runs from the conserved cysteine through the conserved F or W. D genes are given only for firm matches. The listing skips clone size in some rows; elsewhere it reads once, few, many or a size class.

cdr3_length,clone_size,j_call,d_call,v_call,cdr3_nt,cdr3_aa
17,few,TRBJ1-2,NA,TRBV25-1,TGTGCCAGCAGCGAGGGAGGGGGGACAAACTTTAACTATGGCTACACCTTC,CASSEGGGTNFNYGYTF
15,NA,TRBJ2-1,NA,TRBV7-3,TGTGCCAGCAGCCGCAGTGCAAGCTCCTACAATGAGCAGTTCTTC,CASSRSASSYNEQFF
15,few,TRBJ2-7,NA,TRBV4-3,TGCGCCAGCAGCGACCAAGGTGGGGGTACCTACGAGCAGTACTTC,CASSDQGGGTYEQYF
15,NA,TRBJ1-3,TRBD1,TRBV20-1,TGCAGTGCCGCGAGGGACAGGGTTTATGGAAACACCATATATTTT,CSAARDRVYGNTIYF
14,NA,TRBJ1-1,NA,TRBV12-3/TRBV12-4,TGTGCCAGCAGTTTTACGGCCGCGGGCACTGAAGCTTTCTTT,CASSFTAAGTEAFF
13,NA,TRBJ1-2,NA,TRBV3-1,TGTGCCAGCAGGTCCGTGGCGAACTATGGCTACACCTTC,CASRSVANYGYTF
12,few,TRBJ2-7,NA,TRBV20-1,TGCAGTGCTAGGGCCGTCTCCTACGAGCAGTACTTC,CSARAVSYEQYF
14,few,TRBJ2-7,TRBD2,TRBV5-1,TGCGCCAGTCGACTAGCGGGGGCCGCCTACGAGCAGTACTTC,CASRLAGAAYEQYF
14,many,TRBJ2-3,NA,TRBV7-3,TGTGCCAGCAGCTTAAAGGTCCAGCCAGATACGCAGTATTTT,CASSLKVQPDTQYF
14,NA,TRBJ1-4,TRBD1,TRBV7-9,TGTGCCAGCAGCCCTCGACAGGGGATTGAAAAACTGTTTTTT,CASSPRQGIEKLFF
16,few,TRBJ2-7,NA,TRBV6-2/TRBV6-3,TGTGCCAGCAGTCCTCTCTTTGCGGGCCCCCCCTACGAGCAGTACTTC,CASSPLFAGPPYEQYF
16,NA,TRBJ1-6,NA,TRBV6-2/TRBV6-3,TGTGCCAGCAGTTACTCAGGATCTGGGATCGGCTCACCCCTCCACTTT,CASSYSGSGIGSPLHF
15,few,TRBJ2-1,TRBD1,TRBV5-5,TGTGCCAGCAGGGTGGGGACAGGGATAGGCAATGAGCAGTTCTTC,CASRVGTGIGNEQFF
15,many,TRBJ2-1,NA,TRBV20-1,TGCAGTGCTAGAGAGGAAACTCTCTCCTACAATGAGCAGTTCTTC,CSAREETLSYNEQFF
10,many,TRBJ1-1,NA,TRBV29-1,TGCATGGTTACGAACACTGAAGCTTTCTTT,CMVTNTEAFF
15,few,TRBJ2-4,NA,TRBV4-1,TGCGCCAGCAGTCTAGCAGGGCGAGCCAAAAACATTCAGTACTTC,CASSLAGRAKNIQYF
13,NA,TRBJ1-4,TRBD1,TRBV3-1,TGTGCCAGCAGCCCCCCGACAGGGGAAAAACTGTTTTTT,CASSPPTGEKLFF
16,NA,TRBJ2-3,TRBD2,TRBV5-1,TGCGCCAGCAGCTTTAGCGGGGGGGCCAGCACAGATACGCAGTATTTT,CASSFSGGASTDTQYF
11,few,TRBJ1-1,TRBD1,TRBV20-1,TGCAGTGCTCTACAGGGGGCGTGGGCTTTCTTT,CSALQGAWAFF
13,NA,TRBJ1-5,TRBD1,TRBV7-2,TGTGCCAGCAGCTCCGACAGGGGCACGACCCAGCATTTT,CASSSDRGTTQHF